These T cell receptor beta chains were read from a single sample in a study of technical replicates of blood from a few donors. Assay used: immunoSEQ multiplex PCR; TCRdb lists only in-frame clones, some missing. Among approximately 60,000 clones listed, around 87% were seen once. Sequencing input: PBMCs. These receptors were taken from a human donor in good health. Some clones in this sample may be carry-over from other donors' samples. Each CDR3 is given with its conserved first and last residue. A D gene is named only where the DNA matches it firmly. A row's size may be missing; if present it is once, few, many or a size class.

>.|TRBJ2-6|TRBV27|.
CASSLVTPNSGANVLTF
TGTGCCAGCAGTTTGGTGACACCAAACTCTGGGGCCAACGTCCTGACTTTC
>.|TRBJ2-7|TRBV6-1|TRBD2
CAGRGEGYEQYF
TGTGCAGGGCGGGGGGAAGGCTACGAGCAGTACTTC
>.|TRBJ2-7|TRBV13|TRBD1
CASSLEGDSSYEQYF
TGTGCCAGCAGCTTAGAAGGGGACAGCTCCTACGAGCAGTACTTC
>.|TRBJ1-2|TRBV29-1|.
CSGWRLVNGYTF
TGCAGCGGCTGGCGACTAGTCAATGGCTACACCTTC
>.|TRBJ2-7|TRBV7-9|.
CASSSPPPMALEQYF
TGTGCCAGCAGCTCGCCGCCCCCGATGGCCCTCGAGCAGTACTTC
>.|TRBJ2-7|TRBV5-5|.
CASSLVQVRHEQYF
TGTGCCAGCAGCTTGGTACAGGTCCGGCACGAGCAGTACTTC
>.|TRBJ1-1|TRBV5-1|TRBD1
CASSLSTGEVETEAFF
TGCGCCAGCAGCTTGAGTACAGGGGAGGTGGAGACTGAAGCTTTCTTT
>.|TRBJ2-1|TRBV2|TRBD1
CASTPTGGLEQFF
TGTGCCAGCACCCCGACAGGGGGCCTTGAGCAGTTCTTC
>.|TRBJ2-1|TRBV19|TRBD2
CASSILRTSGAEQFF
TGTGCCAGTAGTATCTTGCGGACTAGCGGGGCCGAGCAGTTCTTC
>.|TRBJ2-4|TRBV30|TRBD2
CAWSELAGTLAKNIQYF
TGTGCCTGGAGTGAACTAGCGGGAACCCTAGCCAAAAACATTCAGTACTTC
>.|TRBJ1-2|TRBV25-1|TRBD1
CASSVTGRSYGYTF
TGTGCCAGCAGTGTGACAGGGAGGTCGTATGGCTACACCTTC
>.|TRBJ2-1|TRBV5-1|TRBD1
CASSSGTGFYEQFF
TGCGCCAGCAGCTCCGGGACAGGGTTTTATGAGCAGTTCTTC
>.|TRBJ2-7|TRBV5-1|TRBD2
CASSSSPAGPTYEQYF
TGCGCCAGCAGCTCGTCTCCAGCGGGGCCTACCTACGAGCAGTACTTC
>.|TRBJ2-2|TRBV7-6|TRBD2
CASSLTSGGATELFF
TGTGCCAGCAGCCTGACTAGCGGGGGGGCCACGGAGCTGTTTTTT
>.|TRBJ1-1|TRBV11-1|TRBD1
CASNTGETNTEAFF
TGTGCCAGCAACACAGGGGAGACGAACACTGAAGCTTTCTTT
>.|TRBJ1-5|TRBV30|TRBD1
CAWSFMDRGDQPQHF
TGTGCCTGGAGTTTCATGGACAGGGGAGATCAGCCCCAGCATTTT
>.|TRBJ1-2|TRBV18|TRBD1
CASSPYRDSLYGYTF
TGTGCCAGCTCACCCTATCGGGACAGCCTCTATGGCTACACCTTC
>once|TRBJ2-1|TRBV7-9|TRBD2
CASSFGTSGNEQFF
TGTGCCAGCAGCTTTGGGACTAGCGGGAATGAGCAGTTCTTC